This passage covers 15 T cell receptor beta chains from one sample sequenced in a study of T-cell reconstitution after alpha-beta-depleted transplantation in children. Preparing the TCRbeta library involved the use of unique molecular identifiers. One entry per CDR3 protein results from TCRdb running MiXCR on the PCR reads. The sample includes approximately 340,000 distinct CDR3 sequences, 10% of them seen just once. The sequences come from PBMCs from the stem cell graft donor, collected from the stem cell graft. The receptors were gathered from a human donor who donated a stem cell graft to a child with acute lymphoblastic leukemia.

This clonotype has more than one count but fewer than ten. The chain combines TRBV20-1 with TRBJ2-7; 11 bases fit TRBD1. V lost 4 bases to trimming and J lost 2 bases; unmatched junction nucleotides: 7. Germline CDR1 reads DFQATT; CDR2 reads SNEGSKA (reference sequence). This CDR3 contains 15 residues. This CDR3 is CSATSGDRGTYEQYF. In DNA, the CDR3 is TGCAGTGCTACCTCGGGGGACAGGGGGACCTACGAGCAGTACTTC.

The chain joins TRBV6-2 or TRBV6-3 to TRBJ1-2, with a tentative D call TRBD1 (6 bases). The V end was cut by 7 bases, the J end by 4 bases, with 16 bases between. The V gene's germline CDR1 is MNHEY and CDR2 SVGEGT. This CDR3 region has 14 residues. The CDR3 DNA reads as TGTGCCAGCACCCTAGGAGGGGGGAGCTATGGCTACACCTTC. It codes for CASTLGGGSYGYTF.

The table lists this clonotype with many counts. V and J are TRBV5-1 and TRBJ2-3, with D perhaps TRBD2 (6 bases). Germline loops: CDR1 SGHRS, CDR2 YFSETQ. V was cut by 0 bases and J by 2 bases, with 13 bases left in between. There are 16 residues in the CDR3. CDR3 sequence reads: CASSLVTGRPTDTQYF. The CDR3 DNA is TGCGCCAGCAGCTTGGTCACCGGGAGACCCACAGATACGCAGTATTTT.

The CDR3 is CASSGGGLRDEQFF. The CDR3 nucleotides are TGCGCCAGCAGTGGCGGGGGTCTTCGGGATGAGCAGTTCTTC. The chain has TRBV5-1 and TRBJ2-1; TRBD2 agrees at 7 bases. V lost 5 bases to trimming and J lost 8 bases; unmatched junction nucleotides: 10. The CDR3 is 14 residues long. CDR1 SGHRS and CDR2 YFSETQ come from the germline V gene. Variable domain in full (rest from reference TRBV5-1 and TRBJ2-1): KAGVTQTPRYLIKTRGQQVTLSCSPISGHRSVSWYQQTPGQGLQFLFEYFSETQRNKGNFPGRFSGRQFSNSRSEMNVSTLELGDSALYLCASSGGGLRDEQFFGPGTRLTVL.

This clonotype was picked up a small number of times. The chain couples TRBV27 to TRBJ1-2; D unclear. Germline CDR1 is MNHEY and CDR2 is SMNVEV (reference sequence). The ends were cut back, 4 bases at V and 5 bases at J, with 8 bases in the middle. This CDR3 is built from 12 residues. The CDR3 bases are TGTGCCAGCAGTTCATCGGGGTATGGCTACACCTTC. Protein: CASSSSGYGYTF.

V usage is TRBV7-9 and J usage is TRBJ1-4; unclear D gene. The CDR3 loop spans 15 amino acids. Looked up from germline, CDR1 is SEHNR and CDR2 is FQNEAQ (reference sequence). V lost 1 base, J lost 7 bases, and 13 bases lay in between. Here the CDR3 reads CASSLGPMEGEKLFF. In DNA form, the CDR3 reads TGTGCCAGCAGCTTAGGACCCATGGAGGGTGAAAAACTGTTTTTT.

This chain's CDR3 is CASSFSTSGVSTDTQYF. CDR3 DNA sequence: TGTGCCAGCAGCTTCTCGACTAGCGGGGTCAGCACAGATACGCAGTATTTT. The chain is built from TRBV7-4 and TRBJ2-3; 11 positions match TRBD2. The CDR3 is made up of 17 amino acids. Trimming took 3 bases from V and 0 from J; bases not matched to a gene: 5. CDR1 SGHVT and CDR2 SQSDAQ come from the germline V gene.

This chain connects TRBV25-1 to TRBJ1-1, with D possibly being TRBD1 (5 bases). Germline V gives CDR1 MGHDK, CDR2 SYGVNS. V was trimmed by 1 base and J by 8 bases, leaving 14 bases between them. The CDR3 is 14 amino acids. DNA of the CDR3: TGTGCCAGCAGTGAATGGGGTGCGGGACGAGAAGCTTTCTTT. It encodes CASSEWGAGREAFF.

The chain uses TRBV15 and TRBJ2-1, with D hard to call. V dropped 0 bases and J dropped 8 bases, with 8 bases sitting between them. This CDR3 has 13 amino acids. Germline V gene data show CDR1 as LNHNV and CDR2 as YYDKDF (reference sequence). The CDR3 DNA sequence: TGTGCCACCAGCAGAGATCGTCCCGATGAGCAGTTCTTC. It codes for CATSRDRPDEQFF. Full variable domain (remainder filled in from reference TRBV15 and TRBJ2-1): DAMVIQNPRYQVTQFGKPVTLSCSQTLNHNVMYWYQQKSSQAPKLLFHYYDKDFNNEADTPDNFQSRRPNTSFCFLDIRSPGLGDTAMYLCATSRDRPDEQFFGPGTRLTVL.

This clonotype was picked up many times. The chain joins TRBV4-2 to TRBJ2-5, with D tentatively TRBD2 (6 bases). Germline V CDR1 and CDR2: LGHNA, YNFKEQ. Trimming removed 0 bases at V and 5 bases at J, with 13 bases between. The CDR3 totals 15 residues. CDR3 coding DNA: TGTGCCAGCAGCCAAGATCTGACGGGAGAGGAGACCCAGTACTTC. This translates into CASSQDLTGEETQYF.

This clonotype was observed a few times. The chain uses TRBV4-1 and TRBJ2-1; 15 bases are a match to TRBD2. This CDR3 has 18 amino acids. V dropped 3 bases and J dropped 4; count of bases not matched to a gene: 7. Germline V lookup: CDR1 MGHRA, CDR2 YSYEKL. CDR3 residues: CASSQGLAGGLAYNEQFF. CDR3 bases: TGCGCCAGCAGCCAGGGACTAGCGGGGGGCCTGGCTTACAATGAGCAGTTCTTC.

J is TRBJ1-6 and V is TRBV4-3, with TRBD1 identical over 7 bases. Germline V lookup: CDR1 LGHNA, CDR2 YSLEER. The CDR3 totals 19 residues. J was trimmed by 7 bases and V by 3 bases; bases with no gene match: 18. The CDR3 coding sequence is TGCGCCAGCAGCCAGATAACCGGGACAGCCGGTTCCCCGAATTCACCCCTCCACTTT. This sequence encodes CASSQITGTAGSPNSPLHF.

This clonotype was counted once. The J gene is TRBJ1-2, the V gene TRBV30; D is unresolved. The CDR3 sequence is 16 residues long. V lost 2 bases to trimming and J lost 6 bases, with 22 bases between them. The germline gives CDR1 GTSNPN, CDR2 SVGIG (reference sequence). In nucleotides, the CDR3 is TGTGCCTGGAGTCGGCATGGACTTTATTATAGGGATGGCTACACCTTC. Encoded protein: CAWSRHGLYYRDGYTF.

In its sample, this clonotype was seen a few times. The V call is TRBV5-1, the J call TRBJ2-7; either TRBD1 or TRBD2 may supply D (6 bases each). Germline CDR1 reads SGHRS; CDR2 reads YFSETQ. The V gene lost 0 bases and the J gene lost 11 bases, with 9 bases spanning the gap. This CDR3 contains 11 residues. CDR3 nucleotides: TGCGCCAGCAGCTTGGACAGGGAGGAGTACTTC. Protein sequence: CASSLDREEYF.

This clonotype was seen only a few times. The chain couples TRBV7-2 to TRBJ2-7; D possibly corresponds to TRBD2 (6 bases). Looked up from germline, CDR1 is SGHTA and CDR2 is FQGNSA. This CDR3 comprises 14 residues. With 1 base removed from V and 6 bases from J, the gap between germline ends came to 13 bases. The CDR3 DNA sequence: TGTGCCAGCAGCTTAGACCCGGGAGTATTCGAGCAGTACTTC. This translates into CASSLDPGVFEQYF. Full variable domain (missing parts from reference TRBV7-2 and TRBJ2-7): GAGVSQSPSNKVTEKGKDVELRCDPISGHTALYWYRQSLGQGLEFLIYFQGNSAPDKSGLPSDRFSAERTGGSVSTLTIQRTQQEDSAVYLCASSLDPGVFEQYFGPGTRLTVT.